The 13 T cell receptor beta chains reported below all come from one sample, sequenced in a study of blood T cells in healthy people across ages. A sample-barcoded 5' primer and a J-beta primer mix were used in a second PCR of about 6 to 11 cycles. TCRdb fed the 5' RACE reads into MiXCR, producing one record per CDR3 protein. This table holds roughly 830,000 distinct CDR3 sequences, 62% found once. Sequenced material: blood. These TCRs come from a man in his thirties or forties in good health.

The V gene is TRBV2, the J gene TRBJ2-4; 7 bases map to TRBD2. The CDR3 runs to 13 residues. V lost 2 bases to trimming and J lost 13 bases; unmatched junction nucleotides: 8. Germline lookup yields CDR1 SNHLY and CDR2 FYNNEI. The CDR3 protein is CASSESRGGGQYF. CDR3 sequence (DNA): TGTGCCAGCAGTGAATCCCGCGGGGGAGGGCAGTACTTC.

This chain connects TRBV7-9 to TRBJ2-1, with D perhaps TRBD1 (6 bases). Germline-derived CDR1 and CDR2 are SEHNR and FQNEAQ (reference sequence). V lost 5 bases and J 9 bases, leaving 20 bases between the germline ends. This CDR3 comprises 15 residues. CDR3 sequence: CASSLSLGQPSEQFF. In nucleotides, the CDR3 is TGTGCCAGCAGCCTTTCCTTAGGACAGCCTAGTGAGCAGTTCTTC.

This clonotype occurred once. The rearrangement joins TRBV20-1 to TRBJ2-5; weak D call: TRBD1 (6 bases). The germline V gene has CDR1 DFQATT and CDR2 SNEGSKA (reference sequence). CDR3 length: 14 residues. Trimming pared 8 bases from V and 4 bases from J, leaving 20 bases between. CDR3 in DNA: TGCAGTCTTTACTCCGGGACATCGATAGAGACCCAGTACTTC. Its protein is CSLYSGTSIETQYF.

This chain uses TRBV10-2 with TRBJ2-1; the D gene is possibly TRBD2 (7 bases). The CDR3 sequence is 12 residues long. V lost 8 bases to trimming and J lost 7 bases, with 12 bases between them. Germline values: CDR1 WSHSY, CDR2 SAAADI. DNA of the CDR3: TGCGCCAGCGGGCGGGGGCCGAATGAGCAGTTCTTC. Its translation is CASGRGPNEQFF.

The chain couples TRBV6-2 or TRBV6-3 to TRBJ1-1; D remains ambiguous. From germline, CDR1 is MNHEY and CDR2 SVGEGT. CDR3 length equals 12 residues. V lost 4 bases, J lost 3 bases, and 6 bases lay in between. The CDR3 here is CASSWLYTEAFF. Written as DNA, the CDR3 is TGTGCCAGCAGTTGGTTATACACTGAAGCTTTCTTT.

The gene calls are TRBV9 and TRBJ2-7, with TRBD2 identical over 8 bases. The DNA end is a closer match to TRBJ2-5, so the J assignment may be wrong. Germline CDR1 SGDLS, CDR2 YYNGEE. This CDR3 is built from 16 residues. The CDR3 protein is CASSVSGGALGETQYF. CDR3 coding DNA: TGTGCCAGCAGCGTTTCGGGGGGGGCCCTTGGAGAGACCCAGTACTTC.

This chain uses TRBV7-6 with TRBJ2-5; 7 bases map to TRBD1. With V trimmed by 5 bases and J by 11 bases, 14 bases remained unmatched. CDR3 length equals 14 residues. Germline V CDR1 and CDR2: SGHVS, FNYEAQ. In DNA, the CDR3 is TGTGCCAGCAGCGAGACAGGGCCCCACTCAGAGCAGTACTTC. Residues: CASSETGPHSEQYF.

V usage is TRBV5-6 and J usage is TRBJ2-7; 9 nucleotides agree with TRBD1. The CDR3 runs to 14 residues. Germline V gene data show CDR1 as SGHDT and CDR2 as YYEEEE. Trimming removed 4 bases from V and 1 base from J; junction bases left unmatched: 3. The CDR3, as DNA: TGTGCCAGCAGCCGGGACAGGGAATCCTACGAGCAGTACTTC. Translating gives CASSRDRESYEQYF.

The rearrangement uses TRBV11-2 and TRBJ2-3; D call uncertain. The CDR3 has 15 residues. Germline lookup yields CDR1 SGHAT and CDR2 FQNNGV. V lost 5 bases and J lost 0, with 12 bases in between. The CDR3 here is CASSDSYSSTDTQYF. The CDR3 bases are TGTGCCAGCAGCGACTCCTACTCTAGCACAGATACGCAGTATTTT.

The V gene is TRBV20-1, the J gene TRBJ1-1; 7 bases are a match to TRBD1. The CDR3 has 17 residues. Per germline, CDR1 DFQATT and CDR2 SNEGSKA (reference sequence). V lost 5 bases to trimming and J lost 4 bases; unmatched junction nucleotides: 19. Here the CDR3 DNA reads TGCAGTGCTCCCGCAGACAGGGTGTACGTCTTGCGCACTGAAGCTTTCTTT. It specifies CSAPADRVYVLRTEAFF.

The chain joins TRBV6-1 to TRBJ2-2; 8 bases line up with TRBD1. Germline CDR1 MNHNS, CDR2 SASEGT. The V and J ends lost 6 bases and 8 bases, in that order; junction bases with no gene match: 5. The CDR3 is 13 amino acids. The CDR3 DNA reads TGTGCCAGCAGGACAGGGGCGAGGGGGGAGCTGTTTTTT. Translated: CASRTGARGELFF.

This sequence joins TRBV20-1 and TRBJ2-7; D ambiguous. The V end was cut by 0 bases, the J end by 7 bases, with 19 bases between. CDR1 is DFQATT and CDR2 is SNEGSKA in the germline V gene (reference sequence). The CDR3 consists of 15 residues. Written as DNA, the CDR3 is TGCAGTGCTAGAGATAGGCCTACCATCAGCCGGGAGCAGTACTTC. This sequence encodes CSARDRPTISREQYF.

This clonotype was seen many times. The gene calls are TRBV4-2 and TRBJ2-1; no clear D gene. CDR1 and CDR2 (germline): LGHNA, YNFKEQ. Trimming pared 4 bases from V and 7 bases from J, leaving 11 bases between. This CDR3 has 13 amino acids. As DNA, the CDR3 is TGTGCCAGCAGCCCCCTAGGGCGGAATGAGCAGTTCTTC. Translating gives CASSPLGRNEQFF.